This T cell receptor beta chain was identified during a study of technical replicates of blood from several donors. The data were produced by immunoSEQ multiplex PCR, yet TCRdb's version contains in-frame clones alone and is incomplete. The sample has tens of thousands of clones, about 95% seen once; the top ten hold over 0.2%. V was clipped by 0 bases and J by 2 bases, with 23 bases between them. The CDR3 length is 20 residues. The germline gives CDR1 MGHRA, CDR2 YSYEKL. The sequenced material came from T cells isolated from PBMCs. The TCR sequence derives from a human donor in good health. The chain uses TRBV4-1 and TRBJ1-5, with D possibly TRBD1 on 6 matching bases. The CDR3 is CASSQDAYFAAGEGNQPQHF. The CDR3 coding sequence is TGCGCCAGCAGCCAAGATGCGTACTTTGCGGCAGGGGAAGGCAATCAGCCCCAGCATTTT.